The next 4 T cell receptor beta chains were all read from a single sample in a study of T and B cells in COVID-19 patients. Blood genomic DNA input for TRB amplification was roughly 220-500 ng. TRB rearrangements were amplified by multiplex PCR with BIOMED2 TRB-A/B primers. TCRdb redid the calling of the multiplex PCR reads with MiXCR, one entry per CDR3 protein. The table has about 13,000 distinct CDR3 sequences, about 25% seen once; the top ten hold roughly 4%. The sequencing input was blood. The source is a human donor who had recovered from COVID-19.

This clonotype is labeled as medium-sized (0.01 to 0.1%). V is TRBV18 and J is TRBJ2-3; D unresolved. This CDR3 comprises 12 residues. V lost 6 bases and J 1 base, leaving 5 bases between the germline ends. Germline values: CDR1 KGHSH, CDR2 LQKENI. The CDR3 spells CASSPRTDTQYF. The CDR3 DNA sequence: TGTGCCAGCTCGCCGCGCACAGATACGCAGTATTTT.

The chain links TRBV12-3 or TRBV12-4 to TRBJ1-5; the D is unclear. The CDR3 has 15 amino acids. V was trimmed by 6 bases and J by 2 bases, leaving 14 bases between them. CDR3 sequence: CASSRGVWGNQPQHF. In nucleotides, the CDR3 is TGTGCCAGCAGCCGGGGAGTTTGGGGCAATCAGCCCCAGCATTTT.

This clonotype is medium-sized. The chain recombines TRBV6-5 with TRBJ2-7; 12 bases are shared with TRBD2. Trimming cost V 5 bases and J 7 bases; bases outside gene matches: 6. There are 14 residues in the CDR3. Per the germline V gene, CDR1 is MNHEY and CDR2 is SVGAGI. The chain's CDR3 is CASSTGLAGGEQYF. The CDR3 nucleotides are TGTGCCAGCAGTACGGGGCTAGCGGGAGGGGAGCAGTACTTC.

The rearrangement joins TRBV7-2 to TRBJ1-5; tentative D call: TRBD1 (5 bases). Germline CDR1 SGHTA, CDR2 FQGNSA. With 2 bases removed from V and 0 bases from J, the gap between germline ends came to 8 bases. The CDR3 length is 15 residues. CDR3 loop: CASSLSGGSNQPQHF. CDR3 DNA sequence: TGTGCCAGCAGCTTATCCGGGGGTAGCAATCAGCCCCAGCATTTT.